This T cell receptor (beta chain) stems from a study of monozygotic twins with inflammatory bowel disease. With the 5' RACE reads reprocessed, TCRdb shows one record per CDR3 protein and no DNA. The data show fewer than 550,000 distinct CDR3 sequences, and the top ten clones hold around 2.4%. Germline V gives CDR1 MDHEN, CDR2 SYDVKM. The CDR3 loop spans 15 amino acids. The sequenced sample was blood. The chain is built from TRBV28 and TRBJ2-2. This receptor was obtained from a human donor with ulcerative colitis or Crohn's disease, or a healthy co-twin of an affected twin (not recorded which). This chain's CDR3 is CASSPWGSNTGELFF.